These 25 T cell receptor beta chains were all obtained from the same sample, sequenced in a study of cytotoxic CD8 clonotypes in ibrutinib-treated CLL. Sequencing was performed with immunoSEQ multiplex PCR; in TCRdb, only in-frame clones are kept and a portion is missing. This table holds approximately 350,000 clones, about 64% found once. Here the sequenced sample was PBMCs, taken after 36 months of ibrutinib treatment. The receptors originated from a human donor with chronic lymphocytic leukemia.

The rearrangement uses TRBV7-3 and TRBJ1-2; tentative D call: TRBD1 (5 bases). The CDR3 is 14 amino acids. The germline V gene encodes CDR1 SGHTA and CDR2 FQGTGA. The germline V and J ends were trimmed by 5 bases and 10 bases, with 20 bases remaining between them. The CDR3 loop reads CASSDRGGSNDYTF. Written as DNA, the CDR3 is TGTGCCAGCAGCGATCGTGGGGGGTCGAATGACTACACCTTC.

This clone showed up just a few times. The J gene is TRBJ1-5, the V gene TRBV5-8, with D maybe TRBD1 (5 bases). Germline V gives CDR1 SGHTS, CDR2 YDEGEE. The CDR3 length is 13 residues. Trimming removed 3 bases from V and 5 bases from J, with 9 bases in between. As DNA, the CDR3 is TGTGCCAGCAGCTGGGGGATTTATCAGCCCCAGCATTTT. This translates into CASSWGIYQPQHF. The whole variable domain, filled in from reference TRBV5-8 and TRBJ1-5, reads EAGVTQSPTHLIKTRGQQATLRCSPISGHTSVYWYQQALGLGLQFLLWYDEGEERNRGNFPPRFSGRQFPNYSSELNVNALELEDSALYLCASSWGIYQPQHFGDGTRLSIL.

This chain uses TRBV2 with TRBJ2-6; TRBD1 matches at 7 bases. The CDR3 extends over 15 amino acids. Germline V lookup: CDR1 SNHLY, CDR2 FYNNEI. The V and J ends lost 9 bases and 0 bases, in that order; junction bases with no gene match: 5. CDR3 bases: TGTGCCAGGGGACAGCTTAACTCTGGGGCCAACGTCCTGACTTTC. This codes for CARGQLNSGANVLTF.

This clone was counted once. V usage is TRBV6-5 and J usage is TRBJ1-2; 8 nucleotides line up with TRBD1. V lost 6 bases and J lost 6; bases outside the gene matches: 9. This CDR3 is 14 amino acids long. Germline assignment: CDR1 MNHEY and CDR2 SVGAGI. The CDR3 loop reads CASSKSTGGHGYTF. CDR3 DNA sequence: TGTGCCAGCAGCAAAAGTACAGGGGGACATGGCTACACCTTC.

The chain uses TRBV7-6 and TRBJ2-5; 10 positions agree with TRBD2. CDR1 and CDR2 (germline): SGHVS, FNYEAQ. This CDR3 has 15 amino acids. With V trimmed by 5 bases and J by 0 bases, 3 bases remained unmatched. The CDR3 DNA reads as TGTGCCAGCAGCCGTAGCGGGGGGTACCAAGAGACCCAGTACTTC. It specifies CASSRSGGYQETQYF.

The chain carries TRBV27 and TRBJ2-7; 8 nucleotides line up with TRBD1. Trimming at V came to 2 bases and at J to 12 bases, leaving 12 bases not matched to a gene. The CDR3 length is 14 residues. The V gene's germline CDR1 is MNHEY and CDR2 SMNVEV (reference sequence). CDR3 bases: TGTGCCAGCAGTTTACAGGGGGCGCTGGGGGGTACGTACTTC. It codes for CASSLQGALGGTYF.

V usage is TRBV18 and J usage is TRBJ1-1, with D possibly TRBD1 on 5 matching bases. Germline V gene sequence: CDR1 KGHSH, CDR2 LQKENI. V shed 2 bases and J shed 1 base, with 8 bases lying between them. This CDR3 has 14 amino acids. The CDR3 loop reads CASSPFGQNTEAFF. CDR3 bases: TGTGCCAGCTCACCATTTGGACAGAACACTGAAGCTTTCTTT.

The V call is TRBV7-9, the J call TRBJ2-2, with TRBD1 matching 9 bases. Germline-derived CDR1 and CDR2 are SEHNR and FQNEAQ (reference sequence). CDR3 length: 16 amino acids. The J segment lost 4 bases and the V segment lost 5 bases, leaving 8 bases of the junction unmatched. The CDR3 sequence is CASSTWTGALTGELFF. The DNA for the CDR3 is TGTGCCAGCAGCACCTGGACAGGGGCCCTCACCGGGGAGCTGTTTTTT.

The table lists this clone with a few counts. The rearrangement joins TRBV14 to TRBJ1-2, with D unclear. The CDR3 is made up of 13 amino acids. Germline lookup yields CDR1 SGHDN and CDR2 FVKESK. Between the trimmed V and J ends, which lost 6 bases and 0 bases, there was a span of 8 bases. The CDR3 DNA reads TGTGCCAGCAGTTTTGGCACTAACTATGGCTACACCTTC. Encoded protein: CASSFGTNYGYTF.

This chain connects TRBV11-2 to TRBJ1-2; no definite D call. The CDR3 has 13 amino acids. Germline values: CDR1 SGHAT, CDR2 FQNNGV. Between the trimmed V and J ends, which lost 1 base and 5 bases, there was a span of 8 bases. The CDR3 loop reads CASSLAPLYGYTF. CDR3 sequence (DNA): TGTGCCAGCAGCTTAGCCCCCTTGTATGGCTACACCTTC.

The V gene is TRBV7-9, the J gene TRBJ2-3; no definite D call. This CDR3 has 13 amino acids. Germline V gene sequence: CDR1 SEHNR, CDR2 FQNEAQ (reference sequence). V was shortened by 1 base and J by 3 bases, with 5 bases between the two germline ends. CDR3 protein: CASSLGQTDTQYF. The CDR3 coding sequence is TGTGCCAGCAGCTTAGGGCAGACAGATACGCAGTATTTT.

This clone was seen more than once but under ten times. The chain links TRBV30 to TRBJ1-1; D gene unclear. The germline V gene has CDR1 GTSNPN and CDR2 SVGIG (reference sequence). This CDR3 contains 15 residues. Deletions cut 2 bases from V and 0 bases from J, with 13 bases between. The chain's CDR3 is CAWSIRMGMNTEAFF. The CDR3 nucleotides read TGTGCCTGGAGTATTCGTATGGGCATGAACACTGAAGCTTTCTTT.

The gene calls are TRBV7-9 and TRBJ2-1; 8 nucleotides match TRBD1. CDR1 is SEHNR and CDR2 is FQNEAQ in the germline V gene (reference sequence). The CDR3 extends over 13 amino acids. The J segment lost 10 bases and the V segment lost 5 bases, leaving 7 bases of the junction unmatched. The CDR3 DNA reads as TGTGCCAGCAGCCCCCAGGGGGCAGGCGAGCAGTTCTTC. Translated: CASSPQGAGEQFF.

The chain uses TRBV9 and TRBJ2-7; a possible D gene is TRBD1 (6 bases). The CDR3 extends over 13 amino acids. V lost 7 bases and J lost 3, with 14 bases in between. CDR1 is SGDLS and CDR2 is YYNGEE in the germline V gene. The CDR3 loop is CASSPGVNYEQYF. CDR3 sequence (DNA): TGTGCCAGCTCCCCAGGGGTAAACTACGAGCAGTACTTC.

This clone was seen only once. The V gene is TRBV18, the J gene TRBJ1-5; D unclear. The CDR3 is made up of 14 amino acids. V was clipped by 1 base and J by 3 bases, with 7 bases between them. Per germline, CDR1 KGHSH and CDR2 LQKENI. CDR3 residues: CASSPLGPNQPQHF. For the CDR3, the DNA is TGTGCCAGCTCACCACTGGGCCCCAATCAGCCCCAGCATTTT.

This rearrangement joins TRBV7-2 to TRBJ2-1, with D perhaps given as TRBD1 or TRBD2 (5 bases each). The germline V gene has CDR1 SGHTA and CDR2 FQGNSA. CDR3 length: 13 amino acids. The germline V and J ends were trimmed by 3 bases and 10 bases, with 13 bases remaining between them. CDR3 nucleotides: TGTGCCAGCAGCTTTAGTGGGGGTGACGAGCAGTTCTTC. As protein: CASSFSGGDEQFF.

The genes are TRBV7-2 and TRBJ2-3; weak D call: TRBD2 (7 bases). Germline CDR1 is SGHTA and CDR2 is FQGNSA. The CDR3 sequence is 16 residues long. Trimming took 3 bases from V and 5 from J, leaving 18 bases between them. The CDR3 bases are TGTGCCAGCAGCTTGGCGGGGGCTCCAGGCGGAGATACGCAGTATTTT. Protein product: CASSLAGAPGGDTQYF.

The rearrangement links TRBV4-1 to TRBJ2-7; tentatively, D is TRBD1 (8 bases). The germline CDR1 and CDR2 sequences are MGHRA and YSYEKL. V was pared by 1 base and J by 4 bases, with 14 bases between. This CDR3 is 15 amino acids long. This chain's CDR3 is CASSQGTGRGYEQYF. CDR3 sequence (DNA): TGCGCCAGCAGCCAAGGGACAGGGCGGGGGTACGAGCAGTACTTC.

This clone was picked up one time. The rearrangement links TRBV5-6 to TRBJ2-5; the match to TRBD1 covers 7 bases. The V and J ends lost 5 bases and 2 bases, in that order; junction bases with no gene match: 6. The CDR3 totals 14 residues. Germline assignment: CDR1 SGHDT and CDR2 YYEEEE. The CDR3 nucleotides read TGTGCCAGCAGTGAGACAGGGATGCAAGAGACCCAGTACTTC. Amino acids: CASSETGMQETQYF.

This clone was detected a few times. V is TRBV9 and J is TRBJ1-1; D is ambiguous. Germline V gives CDR1 SGDLS, CDR2 YYNGEE. The CDR3 is 14 residues long. Trimming took 6 bases from V and 4 from J, leaving 16 bases between them. The CDR3 sequence is CASNAGDPATEAFF. CDR3 nucleotide sequence: TGTGCCAGCAACGCAGGCGACCCCGCCACTGAAGCTTTCTTT.

The chain combines TRBV18 with TRBJ1-4; 9 nucleotides line up with TRBD1. The germline CDR1 and CDR2 sequences are KGHSH and LQKENI. The V and J ends lost 3 bases and 5 bases, in that order; junction bases with no gene match: 4. The CDR3 sequence is 15 residues long. CDR3 sequence reads: CASSPWTGENEKLFF. The CDR3 DNA reads as TGTGCCAGCTCACCTTGGACAGGGGAGAATGAAAAACTGTTTTTT.

The chain carries TRBV6-5 and TRBJ2-4; D perhaps matches TRBD1 (5 bases). The V end was cut by 0 bases, the J end by 4 bases, with 7 bases between. Germline V lookup: CDR1 MNHEY, CDR2 SVGAGI. The length of the CDR3 is 14 residues. CDR3 DNA sequence: TGTGCCAGCAGTTACTCAGCAGGGAAAAACATTCAGTACTTC. The encoded protein is CASSYSAGKNIQYF.

This clone was detected only a few times. This chain joins TRBV6-1 and TRBJ2-7, with D possibly matching TRBD1 (6 bases). The CDR3 sequence is 15 residues long. Germline V lookup: CDR1 MNHNS, CDR2 SASEGT. V lost 5 bases, J lost 3 bases, and 17 bases lay in between. This CDR3 is CASSPKTGPSYEQYF. The CDR3 DNA is TGTGCCAGCAGTCCCAAGACAGGCCCAAGCTACGAGCAGTACTTC.

This chain uses TRBV18 with TRBJ1-6; 8 bases line up with TRBD1. Unmatched junction bases numbered 8, after V lost 6 bases and J lost 10 bases. The CDR3 sequence is 14 residues long. From germline, CDR1 is KGHSH and CDR2 LQKENI. This chain's CDR3 is CASSSDRAPSPLHF. The CDR3 region has the DNA TGTGCCAGCTCGTCGGACAGGGCACCCTCACCCCTCCACTTT.

The chain uses TRBV11-2 and TRBJ2-4, with 16 bases lining up with TRBD2. Germline-derived CDR1 and CDR2 are SGHAT and FQNNGV. The CDR3 length is 17 residues. Trimming took 3 bases from V and 6 from J; bases not matched to a gene: 5. The CDR3 here is CASSFGTSGRALNIQYF. The CDR3, as DNA: TGTGCCAGCAGCTTTGGGACTAGCGGGAGGGCCCTAAACATTCAGTACTTC.